Each of the 27 T cell receptor beta chains below was sequenced from the same sample in a study of early T cells in non-severe SARS-CoV-2 infection. TCRdb analysed the 5' RACE reads with MiXCR anew, one entry per CDR3 protein. Of 50,000 to 85,000 distinct CDR3 sequences in the sample, approximately 9.1% were seen once. Sequencing input: whole blood. Receptors originate from an adult who was a healthcare worker with PCR-confirmed SARS-CoV-2 infection or an uninfected control (not recorded which).

Many counts were recorded for this clonotype. The genes are TRBV20-1 and TRBJ2-2; D gene unclear. CDR1 is DFQATT, CDR2 SNEGSKA, per germline (reference sequence). The CDR3 consists of 14 residues. Trimming left V 3 bases short and J 1 base short, with 9 bases between. CDR3 protein: CSASGRGNTGELFF. The CDR3 DNA reads as TGCAGTGCTAGCGGGCGAGGGAACACCGGGGAGCTGTTTTTT.

V and J are TRBV7-2 and TRBJ2-3; 7 nucleotides agree with TRBD2. The junction had 16 bases not matched to a gene; V was cut back by 5 bases and J by 5 bases. CDR1 and CDR2 (germline): SGHTA, FQGNSA. The CDR3 contains 17 residues. CDR3 sequence reads: CASSKGGGGLRGDTQYF. DNA of the CDR3: TGTGCCAGCAGCAAGGGCGGTGGGGGACTAAGAGGAGATACGCAGTATTTT.

V and J are TRBV5-5 and TRBJ2-6; D remains unclear. This CDR3 comprises 16 residues. Trimming took off 0 bases at V and 0 bases at J, with 7 bases between the two ends. CDR1 and CDR2 (germline): SGHKS, YYEKEE (reference sequence). The CDR3 spells CASSLETSSGANVLTF. CDR3 in DNA: TGTGCCAGCAGCTTGGAGACGAGCTCTGGGGCCAACGTCCTGACTTTC.

This clonotype was observed at least ten times. The V and J genes are TRBV7-2 and TRBJ1-4; 7 nucleotides line up with TRBD1. V was clipped by 3 bases and J by 0 bases; unmatched bases: 4. This CDR3 has 16 amino acids. The germline V gene encodes CDR1 SGHTA and CDR2 FQGNSA. The CDR3 protein is CASSLGQTATNEKLFF. The CDR3 DNA sequence: TGTGCCAGCAGCTTGGGACAGACTGCAACTAATGAAAAACTGTTTTTT.

The table lists this clonotype with many counts. The CDR3 coding sequence is TGTGCCAGCAGCCCGGAGGCGGGGGCGAGGACAGATACGCAGTATTTT. Amino acid sequence: CASSPEAGARTDTQYF. The genes are TRBV5-4 and TRBJ2-3; perhaps TRBD2 as D (7 bases). CDR1 SGHNT and CDR2 YYREEE come from the germline V gene (reference sequence). CDR3 length: 16 residues. The ends were cut back, 4 bases at V and 3 bases at J, with 18 bases in the middle.

This clonotype was observed a handful of times. The chain is built from TRBV28 and TRBJ2-3; the D gene is possibly TRBD2 (5 bases). V shed 7 bases and J shed 3 bases, with 11 bases lying between them. Germline CDR1 is MDHEN and CDR2 is SYDVKM. The CDR3 totals 13 residues. In DNA, the CDR3 is TGTGCCAGCAAGGGATCGGGGACAGATACGCAGTATTTT. Amino acid sequence: CASKGSGTDTQYF.

The V gene is TRBV27, the J gene TRBJ2-3; tentatively, D is TRBD1 or TRBD2 (5 bases each). Germline CDR1 reads MNHEY; CDR2 reads SMNVEV (reference sequence). The CDR3 contains 13 residues. With 2 bases removed from V and 7 bases from J, the gap between germline ends came to 10 bases. For the CDR3, the DNA is TGTGCCAGCAGTTTAGGGGGATTTTATACGCAGTATTTT. Its protein is CASSLGGFYTQYF.

This clonotype was counted only a few times. A read error may account for a junction end that differs from germline. The chain employs TRBV6-5 and TRBJ2-7, with 12 bases aligning to TRBD1. This CDR3 is built from 14 residues. The germline V gene encodes CDR1 MNHEY and CDR2 SVGAGI. The CDR3 coding sequence is TGTGCCAGCTGTTATGGGACAGGGGGCGACGAGCAGTACTTC. Its translation is CASCYGTGGDEQYF.

The chain is built from TRBV27 and TRBJ1-6; 9 bases match TRBD1. The CDR3 sequence is 14 residues long. J gave up 8 bases and V 6 bases, and 5 bases lay outside the gene matches. Per germline, CDR1 MNHEY and CDR2 SMNVEV (reference sequence). Here the CDR3 reads CASRTGGRDSPLHF. The CDR3 nucleotides read TGTGCCAGCAGGACAGGGGGAAGGGATTCACCCCTCCACTTT.

This clonotype was counted ten times or more. The chain is built from TRBV27 and TRBJ2-5; TRBD1 matches at 7 bases. Germline values: CDR1 MNHEY, CDR2 SMNVEV (reference sequence). The length of the CDR3 is 17 residues. Trimming removed 7 bases from V and 1 base from J; junction bases left unmatched: 15. CDR3 in DNA: TGTGCCAGCACCTTCATAGACAGGGTCAACTCCCAAGAGACCCAGTACTTC. This sequence encodes CASTFIDRVNSQETQYF.

The chain has TRBV28 and TRBJ2-7; 11 nucleotides match TRBD2. The CDR3 is 15 amino acids. Germline V gives CDR1 MDHEN, CDR2 SYDVKM. J lost 9 bases, V lost 7 bases, and 14 bases had no gene match. In DNA, the CDR3 is TGTGCCAGCATCTCTCAAGCTAGCGGGAGGTCGGTGCAGTACTTC. Protein product: CASISQASGRSVQYF.

This clonotype was counted many times. The chain recombines TRBV24-1 with TRBJ2-1; no clear D. CDR3 size: 19 residues. Germline CDR1 reads KGHDR; CDR2 reads SFDVKD. Trimming shortened V by 1 base and J by 3 bases, and 21 bases separated the two germline ends. The CDR3 DNA follows: TGTGCCACCAGTGATTTTTTTGAGACGGTGGAGAGATTCTACAATGAGCAGTTCTTC. Translating it yields CATSDFFETVERFYNEQFF.

The chain combines TRBV7-2 with TRBJ2-5; no definite D call. Looked up from germline, CDR1 is SGHTA and CDR2 is FQGNSA. The CDR3 is 14 amino acids. Trimming removed 0 bases from V and 2 bases from J, with 7 bases in between. CDR3 coding DNA: TGTGCCAGCAGCTTAGCGCCAATGCAAGAGACCCAGTACTTC. It is translated as CASSLAPMQETQYF.

This clonotype was seen more than once but under ten times. The rearrangement uses TRBV12-3 or TRBV12-4 and TRBJ1-1, with D unresolved. Trimming took 3 bases from V and 3 from J, leaving 5 bases between them. CDR3 length equals 12 residues. CDR3: CASSFYDTEAFF. The CDR3 region has the DNA TGTGCCAGCAGTTTTTACGACACTGAAGCTTTCTTT.

There are many counts of this clonotype. The V and J genes are TRBV20-1 and TRBJ2-7; D gene unclear. The CDR3 is 14 amino acids. The V gene lost 0 bases and the J gene lost 1 base, with 10 bases spanning the gap. The germline V gene has CDR1 DFQATT and CDR2 SNEGSKA (reference sequence). CDR3 region: CSARDPGPSYEQYF. The CDR3, as DNA: TGCAGTGCTAGAGATCCGGGCCCTTCCTACGAGCAGTACTTC.

V usage is TRBV20-1 and J usage is TRBJ2-5; 9 positions match TRBD2. This CDR3 contains 15 residues. Germline V gene lookup returns CDR1 DFQATT and CDR2 SNEGSKA (reference sequence). After removal of 4 bases from V and 2 bases from J, the junction contained 8 bases not matched to a gene. This CDR3 is CSATKGAGGQETQYF. In nucleotides, the CDR3 is TGCAGTGCTACCAAAGGGGCGGGAGGGCAAGAGACCCAGTACTTC.

The chain uses TRBV2 and TRBJ2-3; the D gene is possibly TRBD1 (5 bases). Trimming took 11 bases from V and 5 from J, leaving 14 bases between them. This CDR3 is 12 amino acids long. From germline, CDR1 is SNHLY and CDR2 FYNNEI. The CDR3 sequence is CACSSGIDTQYF. For the CDR3, the DNA is TGTGCCTGTTCCTCAGGGATAGATACGCAGTATTTT.

This clonotype has ten or more counts. The chain links TRBV7-6 to TRBJ1-2; tentatively, D is TRBD1 (5 bases). The V gene lost 5 bases and the J gene lost 7 bases, with 20 bases spanning the gap. Germline values: CDR1 SGHVS, CDR2 FNYEAQ. The CDR3 extends over 15 amino acids. This CDR3 is CASSLEPGSGGGYTF. DNA for the CDR3: TGTGCCAGCAGCCTCGAACCAGGGTCTGGCGGTGGCTACACCTTC.

Note on this clonotype: The junction differs from germline at one of its ends, possibly a read error. The genes are TRBV20-1 and TRBJ2-1; D is possibly TRBD1 (5 bases). This CDR3 is 12 amino acids long. Germline CDR1 DFQATT, CDR2 SNEGSKA (reference sequence). This CDR3 reads CSADPTVTWKIF. DNA of the CDR3: TGCAGTGCTGACCCGACAGTTACCTGGAAGATCTTC.

Many counts were recorded for this clonotype. This chain joins TRBV7-3 and TRBJ2-2; D unresolved. The germline CDR1 and CDR2 sequences are SGHTA and FQGTGA. The CDR3 runs 13 residues. V was pared by 5 bases and J by 1 base, with 5 bases between. DNA for the CDR3: TGTGCCAGCAGCCCAGGGAACACCGGGGAGCTGTTTTTT. Its protein product is CASSPGNTGELFF. The full variable domain, completed using reference TRBV7-3 and TRBJ2-2, is GAGVSQTPSNKVTEKGKYVELRCDPISGHTALYWYRQSLGQGPEFLIYFQGTGAADDSGLPNDRFFAVRPEGSVSTLKIQRTERGDSAVYLCASSPGNTGELFFGEGSRLTVL.

V usage is TRBV10-2 and J usage is TRBJ2-1, with TRBD2 matching 8 bases. The CDR3 is made up of 17 amino acids. Germline CDR1 WSHSY, CDR2 SAAADI. V was pared by 3 bases and J by 0 bases, with 7 bases of the junction left unmatched. The CDR3 protein is CASSEPSGPSSYNEQFF. DNA for the CDR3: TGCGCCAGCAGTGAACCTAGCGGGCCTAGCTCCTACAATGAGCAGTTCTTC.

J is TRBJ1-4 and V is TRBV5-1, with a possible D match to TRBD1 (5 bases). The CDR3 runs to 16 residues. Germline V CDR1 and CDR2: SGHRS, YFSETQ. V was pared by 2 bases and J by 4 bases, with 15 bases between. CDR3 nucleotides: TGCGCCAGCAGCTTACAGGAACTGTCGGGTAATGAAAAACTGTTTTTT. Translation: CASSLQELSGNEKLFF.

The J gene is TRBJ2-4, the V gene TRBV15; 10 positions match TRBD2. The CDR3 runs to 19 residues. Looked up from germline, CDR1 is LNHNV and CDR2 is YYDKDF (reference sequence). With V trimmed by 2 bases and J by 1 base, 11 bases remained unmatched. The CDR3: CATSRIGLGSGRAKNIQYF. The DNA for the CDR3 is TGTGCCACCAGCAGAATTGGGCTAGGTAGCGGGAGGGCCAAAAACATTCAGTACTTC.

The chain carries TRBV5-4 and TRBJ2-1; D unresolved. Germline V CDR1 and CDR2: SGHNT, YYREEE (reference sequence). The CDR3 length is 15 residues. Trimming shortened V by 0 bases and J by 8 bases, and 15 bases separated the two germline ends. CDR3 nucleotide sequence: TGTGCCAGCAGCTTGGTTACTCAGGCCCGGGATGAGCAGTTCTTC. Translated: CASSLVTQARDEQFF. Using reference TRBV5-4 and TRBJ2-1 for the parts outside the CDR3, the full variable domain is ETGVTQSPTHLIKTRGQQVTLRCSSQSGHNTVSWYQQALGQGPQFIFQYYREEENGRGNFPPRFSGLQFPNYSSELNVNALELDDSALYLCASSLVTQARDEQFFGPGTRLTVL.

This clonotype was observed many times. The J gene is TRBJ2-7, the V gene TRBV21-1; the D call in the table, TRBD1, was not verified against the DNA. TRBV21-1 is tagged as a pseudogene. This CDR3 spans 13 amino acids. The CDR3 sequence: CAFLRDRLYEQYF. In nucleotides, the CDR3 is TGTGCCTTCCTCCGGGACAGATTATACGAGCAGTACTTC.

This clonotype was counted ten times or more. The CDR3 region is CSHDGGAADTQYF. The CDR3 nucleotides read TGCAGTCACGACGGGGGCGCGGCAGATACGCAGTATTTT. The rearrangement joins TRBV29-1 to TRBJ2-3; the D call may be TRBD1 or TRBD2 (6 bases each). From germline, CDR1 is SQVTM and CDR2 ANQGSEA. The CDR3 totals 13 residues.

This chain joins TRBV12-3 or TRBV12-4 and TRBJ2-7; TRBD1 might be the D (6 bases). The CDR3 loop spans 15 amino acids. V lost 5 bases and J 1 base, leaving 15 bases between the germline ends. The CDR3 DNA reads TGTGCCAGCAGTCACAGGGACCTCTCTTCCTACGAGCAGTACTTC. Amino acid sequence: CASSHRDLSSYEQYF.